These T cell receptor beta chains were read from a single sample in a study of blood T cell repertoires in COVID-19. The table came from immunoSEQ multiplex PCR; TCRdb's copy has only in-frame clones and leaves some out. The sample includes around 290,000 clones, roughly 91% seen only once; the top ten take 2% to 2.5%. The specimen sequenced was PBMCs or T cells enriched from blood (not recorded which). The receptors come from a woman aged 55 to 70 in a cohort exposed to, infected with or recovered from COVID-19 (not recorded which). Both conserved end residues are part of each CDR3. D genes are given only for firm matches. Expanded clones are given a class, and other clones once, few, many or no size at all.

abundance,d_gene,v_gene,j_gene,CDR3aa,CDR3nt
.,TRBD2,TRBV3-1/TRBV3-2,TRBJ2-5,CASSPSGSEETQYF,TGTGCCAGCAGCCCGAGCGGGAGCGAGGAGACCCAGTACTTC
.,.,TRBV28,TRBJ2-5,CASGGPAETQYF,TGTGCCAGTGGTGGGCCGGCGGAGACCCAGTACTTC
few,.,TRBV28,TRBJ2-7,CASGRSYEQYF,TGTGCCAGCGGCAGGTCCTACGAGCAGTACTTC
.,.,TRBV11-3,TRBJ2-2,CASSTSGDSRELFF,TGTGCCAGCAGCACTTCGGGGGACAGCCGGGAGCTGTTTTTT
.,.,TRBV11-2,TRBJ2-4,CASSLVSSPTKNIQYF,TGTGCCAGCAGCTTAGTGTCTAGCCCGACGAAAAACATTCAGTACTTC
.,TRBD1,TRBV30,TRBJ1-6,CAWSRTGGILDSPLHF,TGTGCCTGGTCCCGGACAGGGGGGATTTTGGATTCACCCCTCCACTTT
.,TRBD1,TRBV19,TRBJ2-2,CASSMGQGFPGELFF,TGTGCCAGTAGTATGGGACAGGGGTTTCCCGGGGAGCTGTTTTTT
.,TRBD1,TRBV10-2,TRBJ2-7,CASSEYAAGGRYEQYF,TGCGCCAGCAGTGAGTATGCGGCAGGGGGAAGATACGAGCAGTACTTC
.,TRBD1,TRBV11-1,TRBJ1-5,CASSLTGGQPQHF,TGTGCCAGCAGCTTGACAGGGGGTCAGCCCCAGCATTTT
.,.,TRBV28,TRBJ1-5,CASRAGVSNQPQHF,TGTGCCAGCAGGGCAGGGGTGAGCAATCAGCCCCAGCATTTT
.,.,TRBV10-1,TRBJ2-7,CASSESDRNYEQYF,TGCGCCAGCAGTGAGTCGGACAGAAACTACGAGCAGTACTTC
.,.,TRBV6-5,TRBJ2-1,CASSRDSIDEQFF,TGTGCCAGCAGCCGAGACTCAATCGATGAGCAGTTCTTC
.,.,TRBV27,TRBJ1-1,CASSPTGATEAFF,TGTGCCAGCAGTCCGACTGGGGCCACTGAAGCTTTCTTT
.,.,TRBV2,TRBJ1-2,CASSVSGVYGYTF,TGTGCCAGCAGTGTCTCAGGGGTCTATGGCTACACCTTC
few,.,TRBV24-1,TRBJ2-5,CATSPRAGLETQYF,TGTGCCACCAGCCCCCGGGCGGGATTGGAGACCCAGTACTTC
.,.,TRBV27,TRBJ2-1,CASSLVVGDEQFF,TGTGCCAGCAGTTTGGTCGTGGGAGATGAGCAGTTCTTC
many,TRBD2,TRBV7-8,TRBJ2-3,CASSEGLAGVRTQYF,TGTGCCAGCAGCGAGGGACTAGCGGGAGTGCGTACGCAGTATTTT
.,.,TRBV6-5,TRBJ2-4,CASYAGDTLNIQYF,TGTGCCAGCTATGCTGGGGACACCTTAAACATTCAGTACTTC
.,.,TRBV3-1/TRBV3-2,TRBJ1-1,CASSLRPGPDTEAFF,TGTGCCAGCAGCCTACGCCCAGGGCCTGACACTGAAGCTTTCTTT
.,TRBD2,TRBV24-1,TRBJ2-5,CATSDSRLAGPQETQYF,TGTGCCACCAGTGATTCCCGGCTAGCGGGACCCCAAGAGACCCAGTACTTC
once,TRBD1,TRBV4-1,TRBJ2-7,CASSHEDRGDEQYF,TGCGCCAGCAGCCATGAAGACAGGGGAGACGAGCAGTACTTC
.,.,TRBV6-2/TRBV6-3,TRBJ1-5,CASSYSRRGQPQHF,TGTGCCAGCAGTTACTCGCGCCGAGGTCAGCCCCAGCATTTT
.,TRBD2,TRBV30,TRBJ2-1,CAWSGGREGSYNEQFF,TGTGCCTGGAGTGGGGGTCGGGAGGGCTCCTACAATGAGCAGTTCTTC
.,.,TRBV9,TRBJ2-1,CASSPDVQSSYNEQFF,TGTGCCAGCAGCCCAGACGTACAGAGCTCCTACAATGAGCAGTTCTTC
.,.,TRBV18,TRBJ2-1,CASSTESGPTTYNEQFF,TGTGCCAGCTCAACGGAGAGCGGGCCCACTACCTACAATGAGCAGTTCTTC
.,.,TRBV28,TRBJ1-2,CASTGINDGYTF,TGTGCCAGCACAGGGATAAATGATGGCTACACCTTC
.,.,TRBV7-9,TRBJ2-3,CASSSPYTDTQYF,TGTGCCAGCAGCTCCCCTTACACAGATACGCAGTATTTT
.,TRBD1,TRBV5-8,TRBJ1-5,CASSPPQGQGGRNQPQHF,TGTGCCAGCAGCCCCCCCCAAGGACAGGGAGGTCGAAATCAGCCCCAGCATTTT
.,TRBD1,TRBV19,TRBJ1-5,CASSIDHRGDQPQHF,TGTGCCAGTAGTATAGATCACAGGGGGGATCAGCCCCAGCATTTT
.,.,TRBV24-1,TRBJ2-7,CATSDLEVEQYF,TGTGCCACCAGTGATCTAGAGGTCGAGCAGTACTTC
.,.,TRBV7-8,TRBJ1-5,CASSLALSGGGPGEPQHF,TGTGCCAGCAGCTTAGCGCTTTCGGGGGGCGGGCCGGGGGAGCCCCAGCATTTT
.,.,TRBV28,TRBJ2-2,CASSLLSGTGELFF,TGTGCCAGCAGTTTGCTATCAGGGACCGGGGAGCTGTTTTTT
.,.,TRBV18,TRBJ1-2,CASSPAGSIYTF,TGTGCCAGCTCACCTGCAGGGTCGATATACACCTTC
.,.,TRBV12-3/TRBV12-4,TRBJ2-3,CASSFIYTQYF,TGTGCCAGCAGTTTTATTTATACGCAGTATTTT
.,TRBD1,TRBV7-2,TRBJ1-5,CASSLQGAKSQPQHF,TGTGCCAGCAGCCTACAGGGGGCGAAGAGTCAGCCCCAGCATTTT
.,TRBD2,TRBV3-1/TRBV3-2,TRBJ2-1,CASSQPRTSGNNEQFF,TGTGCCAGCAGCCAACCTAGGACTAGCGGGAACAATGAGCAGTTCTTC
.,.,TRBV7-2,TRBJ1-2,CASSLEARFRQVNYGYTF,TGTGCCAGCAGCTTAGAGGCTCGGTTTAGGCAGGTTAACTATGGCTACACCTTC
once,TRBD2,TRBV28,TRBJ2-4,CASIGSGGAKNIQYF,TGTGCCAGCATAGGGAGCGGGGGAGCCAAAAACATTCAGTACTTC
.,.,TRBV7-9,TRBJ2-2,CASSILAGTGELFF,TGTGCCAGCAGCATCCTAGCTGGCACCGGGGAGCTGTTTTTT
.,TRBD1,TRBV3-1/TRBV3-2,TRBJ1-3,CASSPRTGGVTAAGNTIYF,TGTGCCAGCAGCCCCCGGACAGGGGGCGTGACGGCGGCGGGAAACACCATATATTTT
.,TRBD1,TRBV5-4,TRBJ1-1,CASSVDRVAFF,TGTGCCAGCAGCGTGGACAGGGTGGCTTTCTTT